Below, one T cell receptor beta chain is given with its context. Authors of the study amplified TCR beta CDR3 regions from RNA transcripts. First-round RT-PCR of the TCR CDR3 relied on the HTBI primer set. TCRdb called the multiplex PCR reads again in MiXCR, with one record for every CDR3 protein. In the table there are some 500,000 distinct CDR3 sequences, approximately 15% of which are singletons. These data are taken from a study of T cells in Graves' hyperthyroidism and ophthalmopathy. V lost 5 bases to trimming and J lost 8 bases; unmatched junction nucleotides: 10. The germline gives CDR1 MRHNA, CDR2 SNTAGT. The CDR3 loop spans 15 amino acids.

The sequenced sample consisted of blood. V is TRBV6-4 and J is TRBJ2-1; 9 bases map to TRBD2. The TCR was taken from a woman under 30 with Graves' hyperthyroidism. For the CDR3, the DNA is TGTGCCAGCAGTCGCATTAATAGCGGGAGCGATGAGCAGTTCTTC. Its translation is CASSRINSGSDEQFF.